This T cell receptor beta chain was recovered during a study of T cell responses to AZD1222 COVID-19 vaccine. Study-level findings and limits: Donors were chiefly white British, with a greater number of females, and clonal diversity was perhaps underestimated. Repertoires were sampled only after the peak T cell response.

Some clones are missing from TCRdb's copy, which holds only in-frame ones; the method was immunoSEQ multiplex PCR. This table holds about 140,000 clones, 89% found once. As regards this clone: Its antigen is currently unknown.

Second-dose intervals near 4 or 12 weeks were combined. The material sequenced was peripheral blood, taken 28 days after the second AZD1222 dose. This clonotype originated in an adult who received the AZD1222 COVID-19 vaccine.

CDR3: CASSPVGNTEAFF. DNA for the CDR3: TGTGCCAGCAGCCCCGTCGGGAACACTGAAGCTTTCTTT. The chain has TRBV11-3 and TRBJ1-1, with D uncertain. Germline-derived CDR1 and CDR2 are SGHNT and YENEEA. V lost 5 bases, J lost 1 base, and 8 bases lay in between. The length of the CDR3 is 13 residues.